The entry below describes one T cell receptor (beta chain). This CDR3 is built from 13 residues. Trimming took 4 bases from V and 9 from J; bases not matched to a gene: 7. Generated by immunoSEQ multiplex PCR, the TCRdb table keeps only in-frame clones and is missing some. The sample lists about 150,000 clones; around 81% were seen once. This entry belongs to a study of blood T cell repertoires in COVID-19. The overall study: In each case, the material was cDNA or gDNA derived from T cells, B-cell-depleted T cells, or PBMCs.

Sequenced sample: peripheral blood. The chain combines TRBV12-3 or TRBV12-4 with TRBJ1-1; 8 nucleotides line up with TRBD1. This receptor was identified in a woman between 55 and 75 years old with active or convalescent COVID-19. CDR3 in DNA: TGTGCCAGCAGTTGGGGACAGGTCGGTAAAGCTTTCTTT. Its translation: CASSWGQVGKAFF.